The sequence of this TCR beta chain was determined in a study of shared clonotypes between healthy human individuals. Study-level information: A donor's plate count was three for CD4 naive and three for CD4 memory; CD8 naive had two and CD8 memory one.

This CDR3 has 14 residues. CDR1 is SGHVS and CDR2 is FQNEAQ in the germline V gene. Trimming pared 5 bases from V and 9 bases from J, leaving 17 bases between. This clone appeared a single time. Its antigen is not known. Study-wide points: A handful of donors showed sharing of about 4.7% of naive CD4 clonotypes.

Original methodology: Quality scores were absent from the junction-only immunoSEQ sequences, so filtering differed. Measured with immunoSEQ multiplex PCR; TCRdb has only the in-frame clones, and not every one. The D gene and trimming were derived from the DNA, and the V and J assignments and clone size from that table. The sample includes roughly 770,000 clones, about 97% of them seen just once. The naive CD8 subset, CD45RO-negative cells positively selected for CCR7, excluded terminally differentiated effector memory CD45RA+ cells. The receptor was derived from a man aged 30 to 45 in good health. The gene calls are TRBV7-8 and TRBJ2-1; TRBD1 or TRBD2 may be the D gene (6 bases each). The sequenced sample was naive CD8+ T cells sorted from blood. This CDR3 is CASSPGALGGEQFF. In nucleotides, the CDR3 is TGTGCCAGCAGCCCGGGGGCCCTGGGTGGTGAGCAGTTCTTC.